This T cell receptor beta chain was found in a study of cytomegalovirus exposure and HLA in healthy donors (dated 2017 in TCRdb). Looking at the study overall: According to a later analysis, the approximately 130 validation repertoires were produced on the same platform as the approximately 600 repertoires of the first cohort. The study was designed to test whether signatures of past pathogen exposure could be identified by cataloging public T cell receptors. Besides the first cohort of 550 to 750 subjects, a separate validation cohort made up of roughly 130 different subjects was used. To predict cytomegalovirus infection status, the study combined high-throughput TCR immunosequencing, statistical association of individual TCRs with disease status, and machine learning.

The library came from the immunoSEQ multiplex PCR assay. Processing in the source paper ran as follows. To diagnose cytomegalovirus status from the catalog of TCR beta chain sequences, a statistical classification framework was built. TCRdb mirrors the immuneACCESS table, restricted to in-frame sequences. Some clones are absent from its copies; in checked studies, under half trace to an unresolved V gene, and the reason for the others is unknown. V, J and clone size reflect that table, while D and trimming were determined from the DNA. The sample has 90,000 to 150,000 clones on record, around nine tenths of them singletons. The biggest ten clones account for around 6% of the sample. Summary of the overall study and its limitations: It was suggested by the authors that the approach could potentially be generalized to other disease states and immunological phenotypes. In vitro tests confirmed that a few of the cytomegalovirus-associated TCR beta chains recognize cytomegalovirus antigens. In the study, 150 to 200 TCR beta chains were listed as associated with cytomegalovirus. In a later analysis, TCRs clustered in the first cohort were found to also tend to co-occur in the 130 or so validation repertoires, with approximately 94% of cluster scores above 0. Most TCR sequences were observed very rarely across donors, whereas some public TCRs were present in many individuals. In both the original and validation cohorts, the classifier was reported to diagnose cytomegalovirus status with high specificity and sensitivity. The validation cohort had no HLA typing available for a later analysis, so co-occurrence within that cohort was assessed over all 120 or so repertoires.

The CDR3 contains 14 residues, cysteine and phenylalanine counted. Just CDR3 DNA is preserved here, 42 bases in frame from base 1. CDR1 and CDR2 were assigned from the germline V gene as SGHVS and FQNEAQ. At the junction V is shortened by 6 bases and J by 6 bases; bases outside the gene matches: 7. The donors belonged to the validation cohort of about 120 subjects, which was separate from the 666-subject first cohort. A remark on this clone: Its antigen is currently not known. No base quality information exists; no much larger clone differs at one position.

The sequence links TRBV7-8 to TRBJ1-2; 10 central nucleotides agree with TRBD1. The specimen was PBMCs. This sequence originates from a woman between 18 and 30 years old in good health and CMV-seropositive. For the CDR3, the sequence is CASRETGGANGYTF. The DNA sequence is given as TGTGCCAGCAGAGAGACAGGGGGCGCGAATGGCTACACCTTC.